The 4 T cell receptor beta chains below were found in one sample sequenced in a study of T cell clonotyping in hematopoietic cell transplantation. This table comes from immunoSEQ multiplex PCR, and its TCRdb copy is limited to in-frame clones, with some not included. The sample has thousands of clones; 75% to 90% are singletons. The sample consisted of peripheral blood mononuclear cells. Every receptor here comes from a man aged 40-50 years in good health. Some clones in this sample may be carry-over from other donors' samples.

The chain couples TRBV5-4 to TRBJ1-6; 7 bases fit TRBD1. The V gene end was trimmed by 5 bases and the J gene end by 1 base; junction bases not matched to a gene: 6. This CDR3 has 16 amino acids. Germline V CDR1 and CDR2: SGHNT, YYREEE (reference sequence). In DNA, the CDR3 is TGTGCCAGCAGATTATCAGGGGGTTCCTATAATTCACCCCTCCACTTT. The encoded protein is CASRLSGGSYNSPLHF.

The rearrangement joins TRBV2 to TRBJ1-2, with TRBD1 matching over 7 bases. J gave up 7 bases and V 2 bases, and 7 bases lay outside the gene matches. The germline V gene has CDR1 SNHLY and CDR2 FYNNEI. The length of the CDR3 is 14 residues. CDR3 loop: CASSETGRGGGYTF. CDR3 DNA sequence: TGTGCCAGCAGTGAAACGGGCAGGGGGGGTGGCTACACCTTC.

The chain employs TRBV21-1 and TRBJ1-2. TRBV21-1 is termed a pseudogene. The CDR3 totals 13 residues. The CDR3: CASLGGRPYGYTF. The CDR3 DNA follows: TGTGCCAGCCTCGGGGGAAGGCCTTATGGCTACACCTTC.

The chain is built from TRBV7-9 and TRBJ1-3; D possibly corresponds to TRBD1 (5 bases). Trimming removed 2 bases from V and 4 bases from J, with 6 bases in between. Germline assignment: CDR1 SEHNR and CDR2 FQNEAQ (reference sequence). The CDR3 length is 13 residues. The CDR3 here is CASSLPGGNTIYF. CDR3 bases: TGTGCCAGCAGCTTACCAGGGGGAAACACCATATATTTT.